The 9 T cell receptor beta chains given below trace back to one sample, sequenced in a study of blood T cell repertoires in COVID-19. The method was immunoSEQ multiplex PCR; TCRdb's version includes in-frame clones alone and lacks a portion of them. Here the sample spans 200,000 or so clones, 70% to 90% being singletons. The specimen sequenced was PBMCs or T cells enriched from blood (not recorded which). The receptor set was obtained from a man aged 25 to 40 who had recovered from COVID-19.

The chain links TRBV28 to TRBJ2-7; TRBD2 agrees at 8 bases. Per the germline V gene, CDR1 is MDHEN and CDR2 is SYDVKM. Trimming removed 5 bases from V and 3 bases from J; junction bases left unmatched: 15. The CDR3 is 17 amino acids. This CDR3 reads CASSARLSGLVSYEQYF. The DNA for the CDR3 is TGTGCCAGCAGTGCGCGGCTATCGGGACTAGTCAGCTACGAGCAGTACTTC.

This clone came up a few times. V is TRBV7-9 and J is TRBJ1-5, with no clear D. Germline lookup yields CDR1 SEHNR and CDR2 FQNEAQ (reference sequence). This CDR3 comprises 13 residues. The V end lost 1 base, the J end lost 6 bases, and 7 bases lay between the germline ends. In DNA, the CDR3 is TGTGCCAGCAGCTTAGACCTGAGTCAGCCCCAGCATTTT. It is translated as CASSLDLSQPQHF.

This clone was seen only a few times. The rearrangement joins TRBV20-1 to TRBJ2-2; D unclear. The CDR3 runs to 10 residues. V gave up 8 bases and J gave up 5 bases, with 6 bases separating them. Germline CDR1 is DFQATT and CDR2 is SNEGSKA (reference sequence). DNA for the CDR3: TGCAGTTCTTATACCGGGGAGCTGTTTTTT. Its translation: CSSYTGELFF.

The CDR3 sequence is CASSSQVGVDEQFF. The CDR3 nucleotides read TGTGCCAGCAGCTCCCAGGTCGGGGTCGATGAGCAGTTCTTC. The V call is TRBV11-2, the J call TRBJ2-1, with a tentative D call TRBD2 (5 bases). There are 14 residues in the CDR3. Per germline, CDR1 SGHAT and CDR2 FQNNGV. The V end was cut by 4 bases, the J end by 8 bases, with 15 bases between.

The gene calls are TRBV4-3 and TRBJ2-7, with TRBD2 as a possible D gene (6 bases). The CDR3 is made up of 15 amino acids. V was pared by 4 bases and J by 4 bases, with 17 bases between. From germline, CDR1 is LGHNA and CDR2 YSLEER. The CDR3 reads CASSRSKGLIYEQYF. The CDR3 DNA reads as TGCGCCAGCAGCCGGTCTAAGGGACTTATATACGAGCAGTACTTC.

The chain employs TRBV10-3 and TRBJ1-5; perhaps TRBD1 as D (5 bases). V was pared by 6 bases and J by 0 bases, with 12 bases between. Germline V gene lookup returns CDR1 ENHRY and CDR2 SYGVKD. The CDR3 totals 15 residues. This chain's CDR3 is CAISRQLDSNQPQHF. Written as DNA, the CDR3 is TGTGCCATCAGCAGACAGCTCGATAGCAATCAGCCCCAGCATTTT.

The chain joins TRBV30 to TRBJ1-5; D not resolved. Trimming removed 2 bases at V and 2 bases at J, with 22 bases between. From germline, CDR1 is GTSNPN and CDR2 SVGIG (reference sequence). This CDR3 has 18 amino acids. CDR3 residues: CAWSQVAGFWRGNQPQHF. CDR3 nucleotide sequence: TGTGCCTGGAGTCAAGTGGCGGGGTTTTGGAGGGGCAATCAGCCCCAGCATTTT.

The genes are TRBV28 and TRBJ1-1; the D gene is possibly TRBD1 (6 bases). Germline V gene sequence: CDR1 MDHEN, CDR2 SYDVKM. CDR3 length: 12 residues. The V end was cut by 6 bases, the J end by 10 bases, with 15 bases between. The CDR3 reads CASRDSSRTAFF. The CDR3 coding sequence is TGTGCCAGCAGGGACAGTAGTAGGACAGCTTTCTTT.

In DNA, the CDR3 is TGTGCCAGCAGTTCCTCCTTAGCGGGGGGGCCCGACGAGCAGTACTTC. It is translated as CASSSSLAGGPDEQYF. The rearrangement joins TRBV27 to TRBJ2-7, with 11 nucleotides matching TRBD2. Trimming removed 4 bases from V and 5 bases from J; junction bases left unmatched: 10. The CDR3 contains 16 residues. Germline assignment: CDR1 MNHEY and CDR2 SMNVEV (reference sequence).